The clone carrying this T cell receptor (beta chain) was counted only a few times. The data derive from a study of blood T cell repertoires in COVID-19. In the authors' workflow: Estimates of nucleated cell counts were drawn from the amplification of reference gene primers. This table comes from immunoSEQ multiplex PCR, and its TCRdb copy is limited to in-frame clones, with some not included. V and J calls and clone size follow that table, whereas D and trimming were derived from the DNA. The sample shows about 140,000 clones, about 86% of them seen only once. With V trimmed by 7 bases and J by 10 bases, 10 bases remained unmatched. The CDR3 is made up of 14 amino acids. Germline V gene lookup returns CDR1 LNHDA and CDR2 SQIVND (reference sequence).

The V call is TRBV19, the J call TRBJ1-6, with 7 bases fitting TRBD1. The sequence derives from a woman aged 60-70 years with acute or convalescent COVID-19. Specimen: peripheral blood. The CDR3: CASTVQGPGSPLHF. CDR3 DNA sequence: TGTGCCAGTACAGTACAGGGGCCGGGATCACCCCTCCACTTT.